The present TCR beta chain was sequenced within a study of Graves' ophthalmopathy and Graves' hyperthyroidism. The study's findings and limits: Blood also held most thyroid clonotypes expanded above 0.001 frequency. The model's prediction of ophthalmopathy progression had 70.59% sensitivity and approximately 77% specificity.

For repertoire sequencing, the TCR beta CDR3 regions were amplified from RNA transcripts. Second-round multiplex PCR followed a first-round RT-PCR using HTBI primers. TCRdb itself ran the multiplex PCR reads through MiXCR, one entry per CDR3 protein. This table has hundreds of thousands of distinct CDR3 sequences, approximately 21% appearing once. A follow-up of 18 months without ophthalmopathy meant that hyperthyroidism was stable. This clonotype was counted at least ten times. As yet, its antigen is unknown. The TCR comes from a woman aged 18-35 years with stable Graves' hyperthyroidism. Input material: peripheral blood.

CDR3 DNA sequence: TGTGCCAGCAGCTTAAGAGGACAGGGACCCTACGAGCAGTACTTC. Protein: CASSLRGQGPYEQYF. This chain joins TRBV7-2 and TRBJ2-7; 8 bases align to TRBD1. J gave up 2 bases and V 2 bases, and 5 bases lay outside the gene matches. The CDR3 sequence is 15 residues long. From germline, CDR1 is SGHTA and CDR2 FQGNSA.